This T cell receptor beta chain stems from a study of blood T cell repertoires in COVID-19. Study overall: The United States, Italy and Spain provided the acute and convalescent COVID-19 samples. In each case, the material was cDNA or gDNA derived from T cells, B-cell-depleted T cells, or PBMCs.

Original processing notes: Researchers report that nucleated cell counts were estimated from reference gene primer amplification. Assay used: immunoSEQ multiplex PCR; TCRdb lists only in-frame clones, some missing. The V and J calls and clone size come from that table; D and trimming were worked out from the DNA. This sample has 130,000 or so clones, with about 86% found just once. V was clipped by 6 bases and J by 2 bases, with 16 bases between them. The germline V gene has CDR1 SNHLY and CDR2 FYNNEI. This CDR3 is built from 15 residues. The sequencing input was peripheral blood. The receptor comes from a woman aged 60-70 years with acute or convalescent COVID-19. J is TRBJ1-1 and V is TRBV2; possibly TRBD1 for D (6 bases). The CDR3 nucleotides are TGTGCCAGCAGACCGACAGGACTTGGCAACACTGAAGCTTTCTTT. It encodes CASRPTGLGNTEAFF.